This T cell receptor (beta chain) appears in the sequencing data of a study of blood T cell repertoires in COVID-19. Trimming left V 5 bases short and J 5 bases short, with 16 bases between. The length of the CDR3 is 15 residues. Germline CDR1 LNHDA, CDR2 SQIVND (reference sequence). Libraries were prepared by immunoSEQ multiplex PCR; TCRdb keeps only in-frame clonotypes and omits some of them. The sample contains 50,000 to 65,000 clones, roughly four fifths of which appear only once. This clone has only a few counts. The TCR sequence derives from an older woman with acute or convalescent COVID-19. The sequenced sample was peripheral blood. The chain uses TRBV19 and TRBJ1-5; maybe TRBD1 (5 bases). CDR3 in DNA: TGTGCCAGTAGTCCCGGGGGGAGCAGCCATCAGCCCCAGCATTTT. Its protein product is CASSPGGSSHQPQHF.